This TCR beta chain was documented in a study of blood T cell repertoires in COVID-19. The protocol was immunoSEQ multiplex PCR, while the TCRdb copy is restricted to in-frame clones and leaves out a portion. The sample comprises about 180,000 clones, more than 75% of which are singletons, and around 1.3% rests with the top ten. The CDR3 sequence is 13 residues long. V gave up 4 bases and J gave up 5 bases; unmatched junction bases: 6. From germline, CDR1 is SGHNT and CDR2 YYREEE (reference sequence). What was sequenced was PBMCs or T cells enriched from blood (not recorded which). This TCR was sampled from a human donor with acute COVID-19. The donor label of this sample is uncertain. This sequence joins TRBV5-4 and TRBJ2-7; 7 bases align to TRBD1. The CDR3 bases are TGTGCCAGCAGCACGACAGGGAGTGACGAGCAGTACTTC. As protein: CASSTTGSDEQYF.